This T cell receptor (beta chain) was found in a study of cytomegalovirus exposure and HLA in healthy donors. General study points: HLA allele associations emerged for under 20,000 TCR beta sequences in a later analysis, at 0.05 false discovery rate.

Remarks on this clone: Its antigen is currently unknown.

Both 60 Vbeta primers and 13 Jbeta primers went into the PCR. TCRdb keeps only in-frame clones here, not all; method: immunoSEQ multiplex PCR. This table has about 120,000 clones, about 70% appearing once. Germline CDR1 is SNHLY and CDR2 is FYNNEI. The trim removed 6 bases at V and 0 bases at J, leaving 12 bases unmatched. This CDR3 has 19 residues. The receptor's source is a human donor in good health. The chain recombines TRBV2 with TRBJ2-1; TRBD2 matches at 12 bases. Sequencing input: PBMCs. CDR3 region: CASRFTGTSGYDSYNEQFF. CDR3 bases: TGTGCCAGCAGGTTCACCGGGACTAGCGGGTACGACTCCTACAATGAGCAGTTCTTC.